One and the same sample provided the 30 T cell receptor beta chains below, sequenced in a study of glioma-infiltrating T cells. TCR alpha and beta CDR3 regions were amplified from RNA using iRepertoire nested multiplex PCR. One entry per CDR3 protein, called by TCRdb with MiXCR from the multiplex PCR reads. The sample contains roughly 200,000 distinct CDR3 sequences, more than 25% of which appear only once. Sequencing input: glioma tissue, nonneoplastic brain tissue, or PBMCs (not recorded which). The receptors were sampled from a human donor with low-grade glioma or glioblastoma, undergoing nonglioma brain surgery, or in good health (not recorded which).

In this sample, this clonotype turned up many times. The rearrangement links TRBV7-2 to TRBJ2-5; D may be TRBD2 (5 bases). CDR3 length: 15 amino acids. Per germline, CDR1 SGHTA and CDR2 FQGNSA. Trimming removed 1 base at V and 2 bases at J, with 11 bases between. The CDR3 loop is CASSLGSTGQETQYF. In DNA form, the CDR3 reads TGTGCCAGCAGCTTAGGGTCCACGGGGCAAGAGACCCAGTACTTC.

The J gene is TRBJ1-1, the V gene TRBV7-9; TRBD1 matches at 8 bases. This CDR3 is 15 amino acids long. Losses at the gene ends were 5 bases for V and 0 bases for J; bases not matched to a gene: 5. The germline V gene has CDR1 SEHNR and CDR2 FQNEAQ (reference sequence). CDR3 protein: CASSRTGKVNTEAFF. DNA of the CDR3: TGTGCCAGCAGCCGGACAGGGAAAGTGAACACTGAAGCTTTCTTT.

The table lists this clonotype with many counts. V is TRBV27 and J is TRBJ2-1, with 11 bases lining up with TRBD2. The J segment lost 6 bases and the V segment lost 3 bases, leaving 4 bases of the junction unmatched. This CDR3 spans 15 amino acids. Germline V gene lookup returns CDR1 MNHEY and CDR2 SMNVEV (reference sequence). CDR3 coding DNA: TGTGCCAGCAGTTTTAGCGGGAGGGGGGGCAATGAGCAGTTCTTC. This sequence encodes CASSFSGRGGNEQFF.

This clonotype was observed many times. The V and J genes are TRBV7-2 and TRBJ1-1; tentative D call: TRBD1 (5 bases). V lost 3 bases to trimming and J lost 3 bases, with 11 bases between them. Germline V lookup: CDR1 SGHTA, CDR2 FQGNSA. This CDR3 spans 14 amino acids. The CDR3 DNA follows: TGTGCCAGCAGCTTTTCTGAGGGGTACACTGAAGCTTTCTTT. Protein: CASSFSEGYTEAFF.

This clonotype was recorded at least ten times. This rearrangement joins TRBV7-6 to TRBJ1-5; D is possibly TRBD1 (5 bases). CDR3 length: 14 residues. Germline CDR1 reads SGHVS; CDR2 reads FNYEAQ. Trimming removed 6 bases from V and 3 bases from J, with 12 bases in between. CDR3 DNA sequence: TGTGCCAGCAGTACGGGGCACACCAATCAGCCCCAGCATTTT. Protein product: CASSTGHTNQPQHF.

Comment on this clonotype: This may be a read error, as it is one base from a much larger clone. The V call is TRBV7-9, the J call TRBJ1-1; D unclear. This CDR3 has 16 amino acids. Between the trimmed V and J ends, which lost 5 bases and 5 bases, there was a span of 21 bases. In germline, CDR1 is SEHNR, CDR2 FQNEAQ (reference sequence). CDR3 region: CASSEGRTWSLTEAFF. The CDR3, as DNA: TGTGCCAGCAGCGAGGGCAGGACCTGGAGCTTGACTGAAGCTTTCTTT.

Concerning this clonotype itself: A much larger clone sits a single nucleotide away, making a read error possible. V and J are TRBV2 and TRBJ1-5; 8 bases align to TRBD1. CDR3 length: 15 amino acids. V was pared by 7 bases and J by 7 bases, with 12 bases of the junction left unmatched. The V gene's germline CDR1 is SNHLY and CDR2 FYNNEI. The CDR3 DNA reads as TGTGCCAGCAACGGTTGGACAGGGTCACAACAGCCCCAGCATTTT. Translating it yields CASNGWTGSQQPQHF.

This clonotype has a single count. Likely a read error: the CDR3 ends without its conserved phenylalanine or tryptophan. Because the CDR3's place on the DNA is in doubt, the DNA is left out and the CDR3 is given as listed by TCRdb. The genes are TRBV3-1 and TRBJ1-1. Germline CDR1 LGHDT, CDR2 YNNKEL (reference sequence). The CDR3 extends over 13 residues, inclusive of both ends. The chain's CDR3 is CASSQGEGNEDLV.

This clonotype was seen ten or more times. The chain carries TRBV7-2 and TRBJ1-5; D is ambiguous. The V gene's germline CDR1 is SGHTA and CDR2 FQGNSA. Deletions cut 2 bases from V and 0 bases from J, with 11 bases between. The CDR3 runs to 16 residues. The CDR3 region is CASSLSSQYSNQPQHF. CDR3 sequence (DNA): TGTGCCAGCAGCTTATCTAGCCAATATAGCAATCAGCCCCAGCATTTT.

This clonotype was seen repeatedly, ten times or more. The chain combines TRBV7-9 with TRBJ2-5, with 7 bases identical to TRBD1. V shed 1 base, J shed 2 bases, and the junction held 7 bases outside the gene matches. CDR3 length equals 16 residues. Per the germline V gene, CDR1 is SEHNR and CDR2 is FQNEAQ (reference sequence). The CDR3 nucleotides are TGTGCCAGCAGCTTAGAGGTTGGGACAGAACAAGAGACCCAGTACTTC. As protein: CASSLEVGTEQETQYF. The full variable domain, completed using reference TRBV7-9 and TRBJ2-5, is DTGVSQNPRHKITKRGQNVTFRCDPISEHNRLYWYRQTLGQGPEFLTYFQNEAQLEKSRLLSDRFSAERPKGSFSTLEIQRTEQGDSAMYLCASSLEVGTEQETQYFGPGTRLLVL.

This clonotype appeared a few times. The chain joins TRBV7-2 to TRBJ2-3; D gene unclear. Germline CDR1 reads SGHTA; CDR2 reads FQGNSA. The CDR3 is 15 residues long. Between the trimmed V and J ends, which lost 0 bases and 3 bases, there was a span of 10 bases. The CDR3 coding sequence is TGTGCCAGCAGCTTAGCCTGGGGTCGGACAGATACGCAGTATTTT. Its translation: CASSLAWGRTDTQYF.

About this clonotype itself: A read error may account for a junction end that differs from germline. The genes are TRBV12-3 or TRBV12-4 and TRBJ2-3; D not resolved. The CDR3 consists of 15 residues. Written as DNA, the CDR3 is TGTGCCAGCAGTTTAGGCGTGGGCAGCAGAGATACGCAGTATTTT. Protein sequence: CASSLGVGSRDTQYF.

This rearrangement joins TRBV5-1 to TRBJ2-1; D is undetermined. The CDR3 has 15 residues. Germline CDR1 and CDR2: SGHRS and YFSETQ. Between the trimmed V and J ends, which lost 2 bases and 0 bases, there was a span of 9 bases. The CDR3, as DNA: TGCGCCAGCAGCTTCTCTCAGAGCTCCTACAATGAGCAGTTCTTC. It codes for CASSFSQSSYNEQFF. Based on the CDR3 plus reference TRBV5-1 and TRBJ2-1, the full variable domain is KAGVTQTPRYLIKTRGQQVTLSCSPISGHRSVSWYQQTPGQGLQFLFEYFSETQRNKGNFPGRFSGRQFSNSRSEMNVSTLELGDSALYLCASSFSQSSYNEQFFGPGTRLTVL.

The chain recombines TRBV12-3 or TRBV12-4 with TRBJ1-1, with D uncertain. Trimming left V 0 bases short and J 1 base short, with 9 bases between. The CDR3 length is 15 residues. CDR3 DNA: TGTGCCAGCAGTTTAGCTTGGTCCGGGAACACTGAAGCTTTCTTT. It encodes CASSLAWSGNTEAFF.

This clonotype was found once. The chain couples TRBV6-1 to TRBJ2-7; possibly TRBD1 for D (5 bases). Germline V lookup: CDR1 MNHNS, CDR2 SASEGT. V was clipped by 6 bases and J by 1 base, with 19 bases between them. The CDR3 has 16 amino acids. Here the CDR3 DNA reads TGTGCCAGCAGCGTAGGGGCAAAAGGCGGTTCCTACGAGCAGTACTTC. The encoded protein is CASSVGAKGGSYEQYF.

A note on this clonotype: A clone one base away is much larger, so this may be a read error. As DNA, the CDR3 is TGTGCCAGCAGTTACTTTGGGAGGGGGAACACCGGGGAGCTGTTTTTT. This gives the protein CASSYFGRGNTGELFF. J is TRBJ2-2 and V is TRBV6-4; TRBD2 aligns across 7 bases. V dropped 5 bases and J dropped 1; count of bases not matched to a gene: 7. Germline CDR1 and CDR2: MRHNA and SNTAGT. The CDR3 spans 16 residues.

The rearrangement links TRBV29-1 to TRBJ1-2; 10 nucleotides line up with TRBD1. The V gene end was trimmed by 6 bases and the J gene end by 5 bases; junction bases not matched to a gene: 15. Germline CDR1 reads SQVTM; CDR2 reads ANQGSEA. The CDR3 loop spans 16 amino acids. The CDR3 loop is CSVLRDRGSAGYGYTF. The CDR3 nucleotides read TGCAGCGTACTACGGGACAGGGGTTCGGCGGGTTATGGCTACACCTTC.

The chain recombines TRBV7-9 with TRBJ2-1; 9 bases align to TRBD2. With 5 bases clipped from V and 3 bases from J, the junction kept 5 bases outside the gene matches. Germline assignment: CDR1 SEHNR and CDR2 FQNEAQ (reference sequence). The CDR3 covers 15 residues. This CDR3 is CASSIRLADYNEQFF. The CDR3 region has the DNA TGTGCCAGCAGCATAAGACTAGCGGACTACAATGAGCAGTTCTTC.

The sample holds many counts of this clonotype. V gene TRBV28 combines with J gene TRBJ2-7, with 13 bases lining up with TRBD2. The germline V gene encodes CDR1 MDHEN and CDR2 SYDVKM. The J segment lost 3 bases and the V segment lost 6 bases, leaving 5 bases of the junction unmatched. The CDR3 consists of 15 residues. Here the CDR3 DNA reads TGTGCCAGCAGACCAACTAGCGGGAGGGTCTACGAGCAGTACTTC. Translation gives CASRPTSGRVYEQYF.

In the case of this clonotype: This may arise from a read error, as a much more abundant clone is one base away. CDR3 amino acids: CASSLTGTTNTEAFF. In nucleotides, the CDR3 is TGTGCCAGCAGCTTAACCGGGACGACGAACACTGAAGCTTTCTTT. V gene TRBV7-2 combines with J gene TRBJ1-1; possible D gene TRBD1, 5 bases. The length of the CDR3 is 15 residues. CDR1 is SGHTA, CDR2 FQGNSA, per germline. V lost 2 bases and J lost 1, with 11 bases in between.

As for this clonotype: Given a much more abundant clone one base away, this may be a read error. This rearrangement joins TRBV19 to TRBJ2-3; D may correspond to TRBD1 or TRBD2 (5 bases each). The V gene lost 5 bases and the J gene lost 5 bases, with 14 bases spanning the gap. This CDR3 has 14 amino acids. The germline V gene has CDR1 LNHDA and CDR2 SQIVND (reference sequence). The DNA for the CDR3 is TGTGCCAGTAGTTCACCGGGACCAGGAGATACGCAGTATTTT. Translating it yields CASSSPGPGDTQYF.

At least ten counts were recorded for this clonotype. This CDR3 reads CASSQEAGPQHF. CDR3 coding DNA: TGCGCCAGCAGCCAAGAAGCGGGGCCCCAGCATTTT. V gene TRBV4-1 combines with J gene TRBJ1-5, with unresolved D. CDR3 length: 12 amino acids. Germline CDR1 and CDR2: MGHRA and YSYEKL. The ends were cut back, 0 bases at V and 9 bases at J, with 6 bases in the middle.

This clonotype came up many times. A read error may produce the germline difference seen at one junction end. CDR3 amino acids: CASSYSIVQRQHF. DNA for the CDR3: TGTGCCAGCAGTTACTCGATCGTCCAGCGCCAGCATTTT. The chain recombines TRBV6-2 or TRBV6-3 with TRBJ1-5; D is ambiguous. The CDR3 sequence is 13 residues long. CDR1 is MNHEY and CDR2 is SVGEGT in the germline V gene.

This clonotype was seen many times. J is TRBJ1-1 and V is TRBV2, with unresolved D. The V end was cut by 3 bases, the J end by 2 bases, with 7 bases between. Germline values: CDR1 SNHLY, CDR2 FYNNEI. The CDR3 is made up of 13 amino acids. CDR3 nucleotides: TGTGCCAGCAGTGATCAGAGAAACACTGAAGCTTTCTTT. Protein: CASSDQRNTEAFF.

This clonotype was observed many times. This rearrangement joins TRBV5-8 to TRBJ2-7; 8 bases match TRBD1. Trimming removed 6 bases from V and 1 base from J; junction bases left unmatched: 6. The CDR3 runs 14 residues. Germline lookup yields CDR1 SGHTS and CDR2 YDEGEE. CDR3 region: CASTPQGASYEQYF. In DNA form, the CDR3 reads TGTGCCAGCACCCCCCAGGGGGCTTCCTACGAGCAGTACTTC.

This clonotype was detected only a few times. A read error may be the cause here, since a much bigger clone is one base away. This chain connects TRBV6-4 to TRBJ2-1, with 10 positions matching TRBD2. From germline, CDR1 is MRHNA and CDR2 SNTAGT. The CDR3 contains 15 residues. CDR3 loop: CASSDASGSYNGQFF. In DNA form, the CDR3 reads TGTGCCAGCAGTGATGCTAGCGGGAGTTACAATGGGCAGTTCTTC.

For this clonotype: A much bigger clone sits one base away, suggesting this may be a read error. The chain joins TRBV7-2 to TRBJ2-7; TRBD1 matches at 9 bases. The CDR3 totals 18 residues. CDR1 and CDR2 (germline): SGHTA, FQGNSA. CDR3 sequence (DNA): TGTGCCAGCAGCTTTTCCTTCCCCGGGACAGGGAGCTCCTACGATCAGTACTTC. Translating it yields CASSFSFPGTGSSYDQYF.

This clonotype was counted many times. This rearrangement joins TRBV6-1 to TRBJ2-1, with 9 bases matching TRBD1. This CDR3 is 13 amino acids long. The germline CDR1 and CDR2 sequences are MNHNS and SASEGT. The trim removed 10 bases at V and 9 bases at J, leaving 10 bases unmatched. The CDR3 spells CATGTGRAAEQFF. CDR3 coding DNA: TGTGCCACCGGGACAGGGAGGGCAGCTGAGCAGTTCTTC.

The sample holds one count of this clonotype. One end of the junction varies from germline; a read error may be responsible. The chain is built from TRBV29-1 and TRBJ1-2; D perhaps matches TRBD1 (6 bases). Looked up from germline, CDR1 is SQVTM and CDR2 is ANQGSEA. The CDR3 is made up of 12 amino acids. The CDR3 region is CSVESGGGGYIF. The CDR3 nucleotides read TGCAGCGTTGAAAGCGGGGGGGGCGGCTACATCTTC.

The CDR3 sequence is CATSDLLKPRGGLHEQYF. In nucleotides, the CDR3 is TGTGCCACCAGTGATTTGCTCAAGCCCCGGGGCGGGTTACACGAGCAGTACTTC. The gene calls are TRBV24-1 and TRBJ2-7; D possibly uses TRBD1 or TRBD2 (5 bases each). V was shortened by 0 bases and J by 5 bases, with 22 bases between the two germline ends. Germline V gives CDR1 KGHDR, CDR2 SFDVKD. CDR3 size: 18 residues.